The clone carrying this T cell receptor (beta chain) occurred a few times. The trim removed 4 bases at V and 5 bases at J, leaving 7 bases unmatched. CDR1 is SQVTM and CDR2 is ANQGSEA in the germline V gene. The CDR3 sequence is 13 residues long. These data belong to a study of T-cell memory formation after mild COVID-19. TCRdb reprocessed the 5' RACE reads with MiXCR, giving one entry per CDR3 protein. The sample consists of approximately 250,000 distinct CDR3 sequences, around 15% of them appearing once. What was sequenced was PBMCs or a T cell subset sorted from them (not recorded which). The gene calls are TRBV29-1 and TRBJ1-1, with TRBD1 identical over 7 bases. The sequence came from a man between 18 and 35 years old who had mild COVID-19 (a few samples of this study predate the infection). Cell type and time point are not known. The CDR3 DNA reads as TGCAGCGTTGTGCAGGGGGGGCCGACTGAAGCTTTCTTT. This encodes CSVVQGGPTEAFF.